This TCR beta chain was sequenced in a study of graft-versus-host responses after intestinal transplantation. Both intraepithelial and lamina propria lymphocytes were released by processing graft tissue. Germline V gene data show CDR1 as SEHNR and CDR2 as FQNEAQ (reference sequence). CDR3 size: 15 residues. J lost 7 bases, V lost 5 bases, and 12 bases had no gene match. Only in-frame clones appear in the TCRdb table, and some are missing; sequencing was by immunoSEQ multiplex PCR. The sample contains 4,800 or so clones, 85% of which appear only once. On this clone: Its antigen is still unknown.

Points from the study as a whole: GvH clonotypes were identified within recipient marrow, with a subset emerging first in ileum or blood.

The sample in question was ileum tissue, obtained 156 days after intestinal transplant. V is TRBV7-9 and J is TRBJ1-1, with TRBD1 matching 8 bases. The origin of this receptor is a human patient who received an intestinal transplant, so some T cells may come from the graft donor. In DNA form, the CDR3 reads TGTGCCAGCAGCGTCTTCCGGGACAGGTCTTATGAAGCTTTCTTT. It encodes CASSVFRDRSYEAFF.